These 32 T cell receptor beta chains originate from one sample sequenced in a study of T cell changes during pregnancy in multiple sclerosis. Clones were sequenced by immunoSEQ multiplex PCR, and TCRdb holds only the in-frame ones, with some missing. Of approximately 100,000 clones listed, about 90% are singletons. The material sequenced was peripheral blood, taken after pregnancy. These TCRs come from a female donor with multiple sclerosis, enrolled in a pregnancy study.

As to this clone: An end of the junction differs from the germline gene, which may be a read error. This chain uses TRBV9 with TRBJ1-2, with a possible D match to TRBD1 (6 bases). The CDR3 length is 10 residues. Looked up from germline, CDR1 is SGDLS and CDR2 is YYNGEE. In nucleotides, the CDR3 is TGTGCCAGCAGCGCAAGACAGGACAACTTC. Translation gives CASSARQDNF.

This sequence joins TRBV18 and TRBJ1-4; 11 bases line up with TRBD1. CDR1 is KGHSH and CDR2 is LQKENI in the germline V gene. This CDR3 has 15 residues. V shed 3 bases, J shed 7 bases, and the junction held 4 bases outside the gene matches. The CDR3 DNA follows: TGTGCCAGCTCACCGACCGGGACAGGGGGTGAAAAACTGTTTTTT. Translated: CASSPTGTGGEKLFF.

The rearrangement uses TRBV7-6 and TRBJ2-7, with 11 nucleotides matching TRBD2. CDR3 size: 16 residues. Unmatched junction bases numbered 8, after V lost 5 bases and J lost 2 bases. CDR1 SGHVS and CDR2 FNYEAQ come from the germline V gene. The CDR3 is CASSPGLAGGTYEQYF. CDR3 DNA sequence: TGTGCCAGCAGCCCGGGGCTAGCGGGGGGCACCTACGAGCAGTACTTC.

This sequence joins TRBV6-6 and TRBJ2-2; D is undetermined. V gave up 7 bases and J gave up 5 bases, with 11 bases separating them. The CDR3 sequence is 13 residues long. Germline CDR1 reads MNHNY; CDR2 reads SVGAGI (reference sequence). CDR3 nucleotide sequence: TGTGCCAGCACCTCACAGTCTACCGGGGAGCTGTTTTTT. It yields the protein CASTSQSTGELFF.

This chain uses TRBV5-1 with TRBJ2-5, with a possible D match to TRBD1 (5 bases). V was pared by 0 bases and J by 2 bases, with 11 bases between. CDR3 size: 15 residues. Germline V gene lookup returns CDR1 SGHRS and CDR2 YFSETQ. This CDR3 is CASSLVGQGQETQYF. Here the CDR3 DNA reads TGCGCCAGCAGCTTGGTTGGACAAGGTCAAGAGACCCAGTACTTC.

The chain recombines TRBV7-3 with TRBJ2-2, with TRBD2 identical over 13 bases. The CDR3 length is 18 residues. Germline assignment: CDR1 SGHTA and CDR2 FQGTGA. With 5 bases clipped from V and 4 bases from J, the junction kept 10 bases outside the gene matches. Here the CDR3 DNA reads TGTGCCAGCAGCCCGAGACTAGCGGGAGGCCGTTTCACCGGGGAGCTGTTTTTT. It encodes CASSPRLAGGRFTGELFF.

The chain uses TRBV18 and TRBJ2-5; TRBD2 matches at 8 bases. Trimming removed 0 bases from V and 5 bases from J; junction bases left unmatched: 8. Looked up from germline, CDR1 is KGHSH and CDR2 is LQKENI. CDR3 length: 16 amino acids. The CDR3: CASSPPGTSRRETQYF. The CDR3 nucleotides read TGTGCCAGCTCACCACCAGGGACTAGTAGGCGGGAGACCCAGTACTTC.

The count of this clone is one. The chain is built from TRBV7-9 and TRBJ2-1; 12 bases match TRBD2. The CDR3 has 17 residues. V shed 5 bases and J 3 bases; nucleotides not matched to a gene: 8. Per germline, CDR1 SEHNR and CDR2 FQNEAQ (reference sequence). The CDR3 loop reads CASSPGLAGLIYNEQFF. The CDR3 nucleotides are TGTGCCAGCAGCCCGGGACTAGCGGGCCTTATCTACAATGAGCAGTTCTTC.

In its sample, this clone was seen a few times. The chain carries TRBV2 and TRBJ1-4, with 9 positions matching TRBD1. The V and J ends lost 7 bases and 7 bases, in that order; junction bases with no gene match: 7. CDR1 is SNHLY and CDR2 is FYNNEI in the germline V gene. This CDR3 has 14 amino acids. The CDR3 coding sequence is TGTGCCAGCAATTCCGGGACAGGGCTTGAAAAACTGTTTTTT. This sequence encodes CASNSGTGLEKLFF.

The J gene is TRBJ2-1, the V gene TRBV7-2; weak D call: TRBD1 (7 bases). Germline lookup yields CDR1 SGHTA and CDR2 FQGNSA. The CDR3 has 15 residues. V was clipped by 10 bases and J by 2 bases, with 18 bases between them. The DNA for the CDR3 is TGTGCCACCGCGGGGCGGGACAGAGCCTACAATGAGCAGTTCTTC. The encoded protein is CATAGRDRAYNEQFF.

V gene TRBV9 combines with J gene TRBJ2-1; possible D gene TRBD1, 6 bases. This CDR3 region has 14 residues. V lost 3 bases and J 10 bases, leaving 17 bases between the germline ends. Germline CDR1 is SGDLS and CDR2 is YYNGEE. The CDR3 reads CASSEGTPWGEQFF. CDR3 nucleotide sequence: TGTGCCAGCAGCGAGGGGACACCCTGGGGGGAGCAGTTCTTC.

V usage is TRBV27 and J usage is TRBJ2-5, with D tentatively TRBD2 (6 bases). CDR1 MNHEY and CDR2 SMNVEV come from the germline V gene (reference sequence). The CDR3 totals 15 residues. Deletions cut 5 bases from V and 7 bases from J, with 20 bases between. The DNA of the CDR3 is TGTGCCAGCAGTCCCCGAGGGGAGGTCAGAGGGACCCAGTACTTC. Its protein is CASSPRGEVRGTQYF.

The CDR3 DNA sequence: TGTGCCAGCAGTTTAGGCGGGAGATCCTACGAGCAGTACTTC. It yields the protein CASSLGGRSYEQYF. V gene TRBV28 combines with J gene TRBJ2-7, with 7 bases that match TRBD2. Per germline, CDR1 MDHEN and CDR2 SYDVKM. CDR3 size: 14 residues. With V trimmed by 2 bases and J by 1 base, 2 bases remained unmatched.

Details on this clone: The junction departs from germline at one end; a sequencing error may be responsible. The V gene is TRBV2, the J gene TRBJ2-3; 10 positions agree with TRBD1. The CDR3 loop spans 14 amino acids. Germline CDR1 is SNHLY and CDR2 is FYNNEI. The CDR3 loop reads CASSESLGGQGRDF. The CDR3 nucleotides read TGTGCCAGCAGTGAGTCCCTCGGGGGACAGGGGAGGGATTTT.

This chain joins TRBV19 and TRBJ2-7; 8 bases are shared with TRBD1. CDR3 size: 14 residues. Germline V gene sequence: CDR1 LNHDA, CDR2 SQIVND (reference sequence). V gave up 5 bases and J gave up 5 bases; unmatched junction bases: 8. The CDR3 sequence is CASSAPGTGDEQYF. DNA for the CDR3: TGTGCCAGTAGTGCGCCCGGGACAGGCGACGAGCAGTACTTC.

There are a few counts of this clone. The rearrangement links TRBV30 to TRBJ2-2; D possibly corresponds to TRBD2 (6 bases). The germline V and J ends were trimmed by 4 bases and 5 bases, with 14 bases remaining between them. The germline gives CDR1 GTSNPN, CDR2 SVGIG (reference sequence). The CDR3 runs 14 residues. The CDR3 here is CAWKSGVRTGELFF. The CDR3 DNA is TGTGCCTGGAAATCGGGAGTCCGGACCGGGGAGCTGTTTTTT.

The rearrangement joins TRBV7-9 to TRBJ2-5, with a weak D call TRBD1 (5 bases). This CDR3 is 14 amino acids long. CDR1 is SEHNR and CDR2 is FQNEAQ in the germline V gene (reference sequence). V shed 5 bases and J shed 5 bases, with 15 bases lying between them. The CDR3 DNA reads TGTGCCAGCAGCCCCAGGGTGGGTCGGGAGACCCAGTACTTC. As protein: CASSPRVGRETQYF.

CDR3 sequence: CASSLGTIITYEQYF. For the CDR3, the DNA is TGCGCCAGCAGCTTGGGGACTATTATAACCTACGAGCAGTACTTC. The rearrangement uses TRBV5-1 and TRBJ2-7; a weak D match, TRBD2 (6 bases). The CDR3 is made up of 15 amino acids. V lost 0 bases to trimming and J lost 2 bases, with 12 bases between them. Germline V CDR1 and CDR2: SGHRS, YFSETQ.

V gene TRBV4-1 combines with J gene TRBJ1-6, with a tentative D call TRBD1 (5 bases). Germline V CDR1 and CDR2: MGHRA, YSYEKL. This CDR3 is built from 14 residues. V lost 1 base and J lost 8, with 9 bases in between. This CDR3 reads CASSQASGYSPLHF. In nucleotides, the CDR3 is TGCGCCAGCAGCCAAGCGTCAGGGTATTCACCCCTCCACTTT.

This clone occurred once. V gene TRBV4-1 combines with J gene TRBJ2-1, with 14 positions matching TRBD2. The CDR3 is 20 residues long. Germline assignment: CDR1 MGHRA and CDR2 YSYEKL. The trim removed 0 bases at V and 7 bases at J, leaving 14 bases unmatched. CDR3 loop: CASSQERLRTSGGSSNEQFF. The CDR3 DNA reads TGCGCCAGCAGCCAAGAAAGGCTAAGGACTAGCGGGGGGAGCTCAAATGAGCAGTTCTTC.

This sequence joins TRBV7-2 and TRBJ2-7; weak D call: TRBD2 (6 bases). Germline V gives CDR1 SGHTA, CDR2 FQGNSA. Trimming removed 0 bases at V and 4 bases at J, with 13 bases between. CDR3 size: 15 residues. The CDR3 bases are TGTGCCAGCAGCTTAGCGGGTAGCGGCGGATACGAGCAGTACTTC. It yields the protein CASSLAGSGGYEQYF.

The genes are TRBV28 and TRBJ2-1; 11 bases agree with TRBD1. The CDR3 is 15 residues long. Trimming at V came to 2 bases and at J to 7 bases, leaving 4 bases not matched to a gene. Germline CDR1 MDHEN, CDR2 SYDVKM. CDR3 in amino acids: CASSLPGQGVNEQFF. The CDR3 DNA reads as TGTGCCAGCAGTTTACCGGGACAGGGGGTTAATGAGCAGTTCTTC. Full variable domain (remainder filled in from reference TRBV28 and TRBJ2-1): DVKVTQSSRYLVKRTGEKVFLECVQDMDHENMFWYRQDPGLGLRLIYFSYDVKMKEKGDIPEGYSVSREKKERFSLILESASTNQTSMYLCASSLPGQGVNEQFFGPGTRLTVL.

This sequence joins TRBV6-5 and TRBJ1-1, with D uncertain. Germline V gene lookup returns CDR1 MNHEY and CDR2 SVGAGI. This CDR3 is built from 14 residues. The germline V and J ends were trimmed by 5 bases and 0 bases, with 10 bases remaining between them. The CDR3 region is CASSETGMNTEAFF. For the CDR3, the DNA is TGTGCCAGCAGTGAAACCGGGATGAACACTGAAGCTTTCTTT.

This clone was observed a single time. V usage is TRBV2 and J usage is TRBJ1-2, with 8 bases matching TRBD1. Trimming at V came to 8 bases and at J to 8 bases, leaving 10 bases not matched to a gene. The CDR3 has 13 amino acids. Per germline, CDR1 SNHLY and CDR2 FYNNEI. The DNA of the CDR3 is TGTGCCAGCCAGACAGGGGCCATCGAGGGCTACACCTTC. This codes for CASQTGAIEGYTF.

The chain links TRBV7-2 to TRBJ2-6; D is unresolved. Germline lookup yields CDR1 SGHTA and CDR2 FQGNSA. The CDR3 sequence is 18 residues long. V lost 1 base and J 2 bases, leaving 15 bases between the germline ends. CDR3 sequence reads: CASSLESTPRTGANVLTF. In DNA form, the CDR3 reads TGTGCCAGCAGCTTAGAATCGACCCCTAGAACTGGGGCCAACGTCCTGACTTTC.

The table lists this clone with a count of one. This chain connects TRBV13 to TRBJ1-1; D is possibly TRBD1 (5 bases). Looked up from germline, CDR1 is PRHDT and CDR2 is FYEKMQ (reference sequence). The V and J ends lost 5 bases and 4 bases respectively, with 11 bases between them. The CDR3 sequence is 13 residues long. The CDR3 nucleotides read TGTGCCAGCAGCGCAGGGATGTCCACTGAAGCTTTCTTT. Its protein product is CASSAGMSTEAFF.

J is TRBJ2-7 and V is TRBV19, with D hard to call. The CDR3 consists of 12 residues. Germline lookup yields CDR1 LNHDA and CDR2 SQIVND (reference sequence). Trimming left V 4 bases short and J 3 bases short, with 7 bases between. CDR3 protein: CASSNSLYEQYF. The CDR3 DNA is TGTGCCAGTAGTAACAGCCTCTACGAGCAGTACTTC.

The V and J genes are TRBV6-1 and TRBJ1-5, with D unclear. Germline values: CDR1 MNHNS, CDR2 SASEGT. The CDR3 contains 13 residues. V lost 6 bases and J lost 5, with 11 bases in between. CDR3 bases: TGTGCCAGCAGGGAATTAGCGCATCAGCCCCAGCATTTT. This encodes CASRELAHQPQHF.

The chain employs TRBV5-6 and TRBJ1-3, with a weak D call TRBD1 (5 bases). V lost 1 base to trimming and J lost 4 bases, with 12 bases between them. The CDR3 spans 15 residues. Germline-derived CDR1 and CDR2 are SGHDT and YYEEEE. The CDR3 sequence is CASSLFLGGGNTIYF. DNA for the CDR3: TGTGCCAGCAGCTTGTTTCTCGGGGGGGGAAACACCATATATTTT.

The chain recombines TRBV7-9 with TRBJ1-3; 7 bases are shared with TRBD1. Per the germline V gene, CDR1 is SEHNR and CDR2 is FQNEAQ (reference sequence). V trimming: 3 bases; J trimming: 4 bases; junction bases outside the gene matches: 15. The CDR3 totals 18 residues. For the CDR3, the DNA is TGTGCCAGCAGCTTGCCCTTTAGGACAGGCGTTCTGGGAAACACCATATATTTT. Translating gives CASSLPFRTGVLGNTIYF.

The chain couples TRBV11-2 to TRBJ1-1; the D is unclear. The CDR3 runs to 15 residues. Germline CDR1 and CDR2: SGHAT and FQNNGV. V was cut by 1 base and J by 11 bases, with 20 bases left in between. This CDR3 reads CASSLAGLQYGEAFF. The CDR3 DNA sequence: TGTGCCAGCAGCTTAGCCGGCCTACAATACGGAGAGGCTTTCTTT.

J is TRBJ2-1 and V is TRBV9; 8 bases match TRBD1. The CDR3 is made up of 17 amino acids. Germline V lookup: CDR1 SGDLS, CDR2 YYNGEE. The junction had 15 bases not matched to a gene; V was cut back by 4 bases and J by 6 bases. The CDR3 sequence is CASSPRIGTGPSNEQFF. The CDR3 bases are TGTGCCAGCAGCCCAAGGATTGGGACAGGCCCGAGCAATGAGCAGTTCTTC. Based on the CDR3 plus reference TRBV9 and TRBJ2-1, the full variable domain is DSGVTQTPKHLITATGQRVTLRCSPRSGDLSVYWYQQSLDQGLQFLIQYYNGEERAKGNILERFSAQQFPDLHSELNLSSLELGDSALYFCASSPRIGTGPSNEQFFGPGTRLTVL.